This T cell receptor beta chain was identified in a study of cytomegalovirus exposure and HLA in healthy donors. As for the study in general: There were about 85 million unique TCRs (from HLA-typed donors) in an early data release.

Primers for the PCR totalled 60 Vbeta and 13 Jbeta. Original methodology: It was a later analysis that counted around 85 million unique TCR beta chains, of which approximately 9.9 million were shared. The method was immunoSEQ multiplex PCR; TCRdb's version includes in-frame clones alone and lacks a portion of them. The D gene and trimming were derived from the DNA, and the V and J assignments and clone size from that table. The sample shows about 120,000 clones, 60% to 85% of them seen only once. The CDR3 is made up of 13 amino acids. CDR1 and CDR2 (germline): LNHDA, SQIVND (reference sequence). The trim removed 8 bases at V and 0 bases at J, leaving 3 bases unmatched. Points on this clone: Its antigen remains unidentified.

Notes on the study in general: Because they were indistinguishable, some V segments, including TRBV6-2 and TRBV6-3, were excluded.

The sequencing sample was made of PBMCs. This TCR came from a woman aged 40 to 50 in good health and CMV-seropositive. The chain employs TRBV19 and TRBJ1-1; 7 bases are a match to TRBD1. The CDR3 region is CASDREMNTEAFF. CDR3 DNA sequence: TGTGCCAGTGACAGGGAAATGAACACTGAAGCTTTCTTT.